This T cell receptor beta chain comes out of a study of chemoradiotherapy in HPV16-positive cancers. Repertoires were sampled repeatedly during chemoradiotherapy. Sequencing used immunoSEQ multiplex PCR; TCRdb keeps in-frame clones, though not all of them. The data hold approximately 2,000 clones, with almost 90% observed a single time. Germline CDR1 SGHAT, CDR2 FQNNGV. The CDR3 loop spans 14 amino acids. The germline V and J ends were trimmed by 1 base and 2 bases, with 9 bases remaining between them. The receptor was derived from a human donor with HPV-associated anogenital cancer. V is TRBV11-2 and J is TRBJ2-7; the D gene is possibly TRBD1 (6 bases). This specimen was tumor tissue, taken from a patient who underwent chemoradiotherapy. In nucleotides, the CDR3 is TGTGCCAGCAGCTTAGTGGGGGCTACCTACGAGCAGTACTTC. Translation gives CASSLVGATYEQYF.